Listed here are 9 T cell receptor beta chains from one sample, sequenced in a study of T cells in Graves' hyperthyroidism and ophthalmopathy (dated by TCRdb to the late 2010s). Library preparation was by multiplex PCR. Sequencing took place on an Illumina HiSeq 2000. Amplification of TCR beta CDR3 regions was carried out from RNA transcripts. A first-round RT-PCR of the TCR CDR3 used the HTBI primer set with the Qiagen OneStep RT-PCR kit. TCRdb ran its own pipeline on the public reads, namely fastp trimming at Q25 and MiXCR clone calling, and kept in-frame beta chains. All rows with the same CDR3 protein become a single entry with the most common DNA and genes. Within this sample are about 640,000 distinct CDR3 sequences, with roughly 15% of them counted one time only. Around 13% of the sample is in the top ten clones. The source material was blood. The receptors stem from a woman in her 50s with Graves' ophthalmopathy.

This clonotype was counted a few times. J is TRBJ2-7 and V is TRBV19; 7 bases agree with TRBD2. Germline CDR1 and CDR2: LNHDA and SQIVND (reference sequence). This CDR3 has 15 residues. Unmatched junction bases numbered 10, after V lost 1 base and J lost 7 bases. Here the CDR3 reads CASSIVSGGGMEQYF. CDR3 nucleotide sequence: TGTGCCAGTAGTATAGTATCCGGCGGGGGTATGGAGCAGTACTTC.

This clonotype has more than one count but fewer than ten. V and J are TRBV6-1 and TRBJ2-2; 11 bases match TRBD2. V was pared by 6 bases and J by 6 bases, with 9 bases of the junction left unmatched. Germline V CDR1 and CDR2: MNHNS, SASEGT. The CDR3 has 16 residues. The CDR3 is CASSLLAGGLPGELFF. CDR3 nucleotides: TGTGCCAGCAGCCTTCTAGCGGGAGGTCTTCCCGGGGAGCTGTTTTTT.

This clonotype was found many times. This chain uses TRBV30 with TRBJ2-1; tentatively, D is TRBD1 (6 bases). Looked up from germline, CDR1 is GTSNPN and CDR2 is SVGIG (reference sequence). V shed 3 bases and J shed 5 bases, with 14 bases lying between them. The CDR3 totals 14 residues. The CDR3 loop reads CAWSTGTKDNEQFF. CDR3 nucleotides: TGTGCCTGGAGCACCGGGACAAAAGACAATGAGCAGTTCTTC.

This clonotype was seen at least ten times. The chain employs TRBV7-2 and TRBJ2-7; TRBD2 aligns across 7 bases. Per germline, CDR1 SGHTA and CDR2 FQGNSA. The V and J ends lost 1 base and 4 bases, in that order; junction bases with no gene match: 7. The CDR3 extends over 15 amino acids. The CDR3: CASSLGGSTAYEQYF. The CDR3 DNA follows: TGTGCCAGCAGCTTAGGCGGGAGTACTGCGTACGAGCAGTACTTC.

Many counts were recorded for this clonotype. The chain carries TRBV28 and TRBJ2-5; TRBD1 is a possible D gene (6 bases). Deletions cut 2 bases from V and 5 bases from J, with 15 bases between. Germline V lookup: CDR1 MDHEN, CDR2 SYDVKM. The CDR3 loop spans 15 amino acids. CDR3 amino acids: CASSLGTGPQETQYF. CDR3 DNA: TGTGCCAGCAGTTTAGGTACAGGGCCCCAGGAGACCCAGTACTTC.

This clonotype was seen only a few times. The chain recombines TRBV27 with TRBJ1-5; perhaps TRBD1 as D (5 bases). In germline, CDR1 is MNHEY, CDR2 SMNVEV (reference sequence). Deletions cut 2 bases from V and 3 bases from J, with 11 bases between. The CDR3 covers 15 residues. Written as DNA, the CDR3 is TGTGCCAGCAGTTTAAAGGGGTATACCAATCAGCCCCAGCATTTT. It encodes CASSLKGYTNQPQHF.

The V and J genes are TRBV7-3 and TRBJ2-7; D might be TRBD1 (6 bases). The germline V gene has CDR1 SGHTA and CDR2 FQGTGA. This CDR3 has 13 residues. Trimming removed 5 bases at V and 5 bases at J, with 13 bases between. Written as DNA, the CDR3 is TGTGCCAGCAGCGCGCGAGGGGGACACGAGCAGTACTTC. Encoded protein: CASSARGGHEQYF. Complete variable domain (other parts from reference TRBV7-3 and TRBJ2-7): GAGVSQTPSNKVTEKGKYVELRCDPISGHTALYWYRQSLGQGPEFLIYFQGTGAADDSGLPNDRFFAVRPEGSVSTLKIQRTERGDSAVYLCASSARGGHEQYFGPGTRLTVT.

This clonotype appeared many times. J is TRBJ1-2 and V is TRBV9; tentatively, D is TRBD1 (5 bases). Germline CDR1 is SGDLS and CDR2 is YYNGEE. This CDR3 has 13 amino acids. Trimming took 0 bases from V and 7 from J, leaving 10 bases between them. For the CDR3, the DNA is TGTGCCAGCAGCGTAGTTGTTGGGGCTGGCTACACCTTC. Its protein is CASSVVVGAGYTF.

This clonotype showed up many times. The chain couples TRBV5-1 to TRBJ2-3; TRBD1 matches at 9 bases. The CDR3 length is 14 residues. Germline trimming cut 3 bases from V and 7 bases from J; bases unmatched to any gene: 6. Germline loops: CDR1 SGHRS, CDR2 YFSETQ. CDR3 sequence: CASSSPGQGHTQYF. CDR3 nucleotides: TGCGCCAGCAGCTCCCCGGGACAGGGTCATACGCAGTATTTT.